Following are 23 T cell receptor beta chains from one sample sequenced in a study of blood T cell repertoires in COVID-19. TCRdb's copy holds only in-frame clones and misses some; the assay was immunoSEQ multiplex PCR. The sample has about 180,000 clones, approximately 80% seen once; the top ten hold approximately 15%. Sequenced material: PBMCs or T cells enriched from blood (not recorded which). The receptors stem from a woman aged 50 to 60 who had recovered from COVID-19.

The CDR3, as DNA: TGTGCCAGCAGTTTAAAAGGAGACTATGGCTACACCTTC. Amino acids: CASSLKGDYGYTF. This chain joins TRBV28 and TRBJ1-2; D not resolved. V dropped 2 bases and J dropped 3 bases, with 7 bases sitting between them. Germline CDR1 reads MDHEN; CDR2 reads SYDVKM. The CDR3 consists of 13 residues.

The rearrangement joins TRBV11-2 to TRBJ2-1, with 10 bases aligning to TRBD1. Germline-derived CDR1 and CDR2 are SGHAT and FQNNGV. V lost 6 bases and J lost 7; bases outside the gene matches: 3. This CDR3 comprises 13 residues. CDR3 residues: CASSWTGGNEQFF. The CDR3 nucleotides are TGTGCCAGCAGTTGGACAGGGGGAAATGAGCAGTTCTTC.

This chain links TRBV10-3 with TRBJ1-1, with TRBD1 identical over 9 bases. With 11 bases clipped from V and 5 bases from J, the junction kept 12 bases outside the gene matches. The CDR3 totals 14 residues. The germline V gene has CDR1 ENHRY and CDR2 SYGVKD. The CDR3 spells CASQPGQGVTEAFF. The CDR3 DNA is TGTGCCTCCCAGCCGGGACAGGGAGTGACTGAAGCTTTCTTT.

This clone showed up just a few times. The V and J genes are TRBV3-1 (or the pseudogene TRBV3-2) and TRBJ2-1; TRBD1 might be the D (6 bases). V lost 4 bases to trimming and J lost 10 bases, with 20 bases between them. CDR1 is LGHDT, CDR2 YNNKEL, per germline (reference sequence). The CDR3 is 15 residues long. The CDR3 DNA sequence: TGTGCCAGCAGCCCCTCTGGGGGCCGCCGTCAAGAGCAGTTCTTC. Amino acids: CASSPSGGRRQEQFF.

This clone was seen once. The chain is built from TRBV28 and TRBJ2-7; D possibly corresponds to TRBD1 (7 bases). The CDR3 is 13 amino acids. Trimming shortened V by 5 bases and J by 7 bases, and 15 bases separated the two germline ends. Germline values: CDR1 MDHEN, CDR2 SYDVKM. The CDR3 reads CASSGLQGREQYF. The DNA for the CDR3 is TGTGCCAGCAGTGGGTTACAGGGGAGGGAGCAGTACTTC.

The genes are TRBV28 and TRBJ1-5; the match to TRBD1 covers 9 bases. With V trimmed by 4 bases and J by 4 bases, 8 bases remained unmatched. The CDR3 covers 16 residues. Germline values: CDR1 MDHEN, CDR2 SYDVKM. In DNA, the CDR3 is TGTGCCAGCAGTTACCTAACAGGGGGCAGAAATCAGCCCCAGCATTTT. Its protein is CASSYLTGGRNQPQHF.

The chain combines TRBV7-9 with TRBJ2-5; a possible D gene is TRBD1 (5 bases). CDR3 length: 15 residues. Trimming took 5 bases from V and 0 from J, leaving 13 bases between them. Germline values: CDR1 SEHNR, CDR2 FQNEAQ (reference sequence). CDR3 sequence reads: CASSTSRQYQETQYF. In nucleotides, the CDR3 is TGTGCCAGCAGCACTTCCCGACAGTACCAAGAGACCCAGTACTTC. The whole variable domain, remainder taken from reference TRBV7-9 and TRBJ2-5, is DTGVSQNPRHKITKRGQNVTFRCDPISEHNRLYWYRQTLGQGPEFLTYFQNEAQLEKSRLLSDRFSAERPKGSFSTLEIQRTEQGDSAMYLCASSTSRQYQETQYFGPGTRLLVL.

The V call is TRBV4-2, the J call TRBJ2-1; 13 bases are a match to TRBD2. The CDR3 consists of 23 residues. Trimming at V came to 1 base and at J to 3 bases, leaving 21 bases not matched to a gene. Germline values: CDR1 LGHNA, CDR2 YNFKEQ. For the CDR3, the DNA is TGTGCCAGCAGCCAAGGACTAGCGGGAGGAGGCCATCGGGGGTCCAGAGGCTACAATGAGCAGTTCTTC. Translation gives CASSQGLAGGGHRGSRGYNEQFF.

The table lists this clone with many counts. The chain employs TRBV4-1 and TRBJ2-7; 10 bases match TRBD2. Germline V gene sequence: CDR1 MGHRA, CDR2 YSYEKL. This CDR3 has 17 amino acids. Trimming at V came to 1 base and at J to 5 bases, leaving 11 bases not matched to a gene. The CDR3 loop reads CASSQVGRLAGGHEQYF. The DNA of the CDR3 is TGCGCCAGCAGCCAAGTGGGACGACTAGCGGGTGGCCACGAGCAGTACTTC.

CDR3 region: CASSVGRDNVYEKLFF. CDR3 nucleotide sequence: TGTGCCAGCAGCGTCGGACGGGACAATGTTTATGAAAAACTGTTTTTT. The V and J genes are TRBV11-2 and TRBJ1-4; D is possibly TRBD1 (6 bases). CDR1 is SGHAT, CDR2 FQNNGV, per germline. Trimming took 5 bases from V and 6 from J, leaving 19 bases between them. CDR3 length: 16 amino acids.

The CDR3 sequence is CACSNEGGYTF. The CDR3 nucleotides are TGCGCCTGCTCTAACGAGGGTGGCTACACCTTC. V usage is TRBV5-1 and J usage is TRBJ1-2; D unresolved. The V end was cut by 10 bases, the J end by 7 bases, with 14 bases between. This CDR3 has 11 residues. Looked up from germline, CDR1 is SGHRS and CDR2 is YFSETQ.

This chain uses TRBV12-3 or TRBV12-4 with TRBJ2-1, with unresolved D. The CDR3 has 11 residues. With 6 bases removed from V and 2 bases from J, the gap between germline ends came to 2 bases. The CDR3 region has the DNA TGTGCCAGCAGCACCTACAATGAGCAGTTCTTC. Translation gives CASSTYNEQFF.

This clone was observed a few times. The chain combines TRBV7-2 with TRBJ2-5, with D perhaps matching TRBD1 (6 bases). Germline lookup yields CDR1 SGHTA and CDR2 FQGNSA. There are 14 residues in the CDR3. V was trimmed by 1 base and J by 1 base, leaving 7 bases between them. CDR3 sequence reads: CASSLEGGQETQYF. For the CDR3, the DNA is TGTGCCAGCAGCTTAGAAGGGGGCCAAGAGACCCAGTACTTC.

V gene TRBV28 combines with J gene TRBJ2-7, with TRBD2 as a possible D gene (6 bases). The CDR3 has 15 residues. Trimming cost V 2 bases and J 3 bases, with 14 bases left between them. From germline, CDR1 is MDHEN and CDR2 SYDVKM. CDR3 amino acids: CASSLGGADIYEQYF. CDR3 nucleotides: TGTGCCAGCAGTTTAGGCGGGGCAGACATCTACGAGCAGTACTTC.

The sample holds one count of this clone. V gene TRBV25-1 combines with J gene TRBJ1-4; maybe TRBD1 (5 bases). The CDR3 runs 15 residues. V was cut by 3 bases and J by 4 bases, with 12 bases left in between. The V gene's germline CDR1 is MGHDK and CDR2 SYGVNS. As DNA, the CDR3 is TGTGCCAGCAGTGAGCCAGACAGACTTAATGAAAAACTGTTTTTT. Its translation is CASSEPDRLNEKLFF.

This clone was observed a single time. This chain uses TRBV5-4 with TRBJ1-4, with 7 bases that match TRBD1. With 3 bases clipped from V and 4 bases from J, the junction kept 3 bases outside the gene matches. Looked up from germline, CDR1 is SGHNT and CDR2 is YYREEE (reference sequence). This CDR3 is 14 amino acids long. This chain's CDR3 is CASSWDRNNEKLFF. The DNA of the CDR3 is TGTGCCAGCAGCTGGGACAGAAATAATGAAAAACTGTTTTTT.

V and J are TRBV5-1 and TRBJ2-7; 9 nucleotides agree with TRBD1. With 2 bases clipped from V and 6 bases from J, the junction kept 9 bases outside the gene matches. This CDR3 contains 15 residues. CDR1 and CDR2 (germline): SGHRS, YFSETQ. The DNA of the CDR3 is TGCGCCAGCAGCTTCGGACAGGGGCTGCTGGGCGAGCAGTACTTC. Protein: CASSFGQGLLGEQYF. Complete variable domain (other parts from reference TRBV5-1 and TRBJ2-7): KAGVTQTPRYLIKTRGQQVTLSCSPISGHRSVSWYQQTPGQGLQFLFEYFSETQRNKGNFPGRFSGRQFSNSRSEMNVSTLELGDSALYLCASSFGQGLLGEQYFGPGTRLTVT.

The gene calls are TRBV7-2 and TRBJ2-5; 10 bases line up with TRBD2. The CDR3 sequence is 16 residues long. The V and J ends lost 3 bases and 7 bases, in that order; junction bases with no gene match: 11. Germline V gives CDR1 SGHTA, CDR2 FQGNSA. The CDR3 here is CASSLEPSGSLGTQYF. The CDR3 DNA sequence: TGTGCCAGCAGCTTGGAGCCTAGCGGGAGTTTGGGGACCCAGTACTTC.

V and J are TRBV6-1 and TRBJ1-1; D ambiguous. CDR3 length equals 16 residues. The germline V and J ends were trimmed by 2 bases and 1 base, with 14 bases remaining between them. The germline gives CDR1 MNHNS, CDR2 SASEGT. The CDR3 is CASSEPHVAGNTEAFF. CDR3 nucleotides: TGTGCCAGCAGTGAACCACATGTGGCAGGGAACACTGAAGCTTTCTTT.

Comment on this clone: The junction departs from the called germline gene at one end, perhaps through a read error. The gene calls are TRBV14 and TRBJ2-1; possible D gene TRBD2, 5 bases. CDR3 size: 16 residues. Germline V gene lookup returns CDR1 SGHDN and CDR2 FVKESK. The CDR3 region is CASSPIEGFSHNEQFF. Here the CDR3 DNA reads TGTGCCAGCAGCCCAATAGAGGGTTTCTCCCACAATGAGCAGTTCTTC. The variable domain in full, with the rest retrieved from reference TRBV14 and TRBJ2-1, is EAGVTQFPSHSVIEKGQTVTLRCDPISGHDNLYWYRRVMGKEIKFLLHFVKESKQDESGMPNNRFLAERTGGTYSTLKVQPAELEDSGVYFCASSPIEGFSHNEQFFGPGTRLTVL.

The CDR3 DNA sequence: TGTGCCAGCGGCTCCGGGACAACCAACTATGGCTACACCTTC. Translating gives CASGSGTTNYGYTF. V usage is TRBV28 and J usage is TRBJ1-2; D may be TRBD1 (6 bases). Germline V gene data show CDR1 as MDHEN and CDR2 as SYDVKM. This CDR3 has 14 amino acids. The germline V and J ends were trimmed by 8 bases and 2 bases, with 15 bases remaining between them.

This clone was observed once. The rearrangement uses TRBV27 and TRBJ2-1; TRBD1 matches 7 bases. The germline gives CDR1 MNHEY, CDR2 SMNVEV (reference sequence). J gave up 4 bases and V 4 bases, and 7 bases lay outside the gene matches. This CDR3 is 15 amino acids long. CDR3: CASSSRQGIYNEQFF. DNA of the CDR3: TGTGCCAGCAGTTCCAGACAGGGAATTTACAATGAGCAGTTCTTC.

This rearrangement joins TRBV7-2 to TRBJ2-7; the match to TRBD2 covers 11 bases. With 5 bases clipped from V and 3 bases from J, the junction kept 12 bases outside the gene matches. The CDR3 contains 17 residues. CDR1 SGHTA and CDR2 FQGNSA come from the germline V gene. CDR3 protein: CASSQERTSGRVYEQYF. CDR3 DNA: TGTGCCAGCAGCCAAGAACGTACTAGCGGGAGAGTCTACGAGCAGTACTTC.